Listed below are T cell receptor beta chains from one sample, sequenced in a study of shared clonotypes between healthy human individuals. Method: immunoSEQ multiplex PCR; TCRdb's copy keeps in-frame clones and lacks some. The sample includes roughly 1,600,000 clones, approximately 98.5% seen only once; the top ten take 0.36%. The sample was naive CD4+ T cells sorted from blood. These receptors all stem from a man in his thirties or forties in good health. Both conserved end residues are part of each CDR3. A D gene is named only where the DNA matches it firmly. For some rows the clone size is stated as once, few or many, or as a class when expanded; others skip it.

size	V	D	J	DNA	CDR3
.	TRBV28	TRBD2	TRBJ2-1	TGTGCCAGCAGTGTTGGGACTAGGATTCATGAGCAGTTCTTC	CASSVGTRIHEQFF
.	TRBV7-6	TRBD1	TRBJ2-4	TGTGCCAGCAGCTTACACAGGGGGGAAAACATTCAGTACTTC	CASSLHRGENIQYF
once	TRBV7-2	.	TRBJ1-2	TGTGCCAGCAGCTTAGGTGCCCCTCCTTTGGGCTACACCTTC	CASSLGAPPLGYTF
.	TRBV7-8	.	TRBJ2-7	TGTGCCAGCAGCATCAGGGGTCGAGGGCAGTACTTC	CASSIRGRGQYF
.	TRBV4-3	TRBD2	TRBJ2-1	TGCGCCAGCAGCCAAGACTCGCTAGCGGCCTCCTACAATGAGCAGTTCTTC	CASSQDSLAASYNEQFF
.	TRBV7-2	.	TRBJ2-7	TGTGCCAGCAGCTTAGCCAGGACGACGTACGAGCAGTACTTC	CASSLARTTYEQYF
.	TRBV14	.	TRBJ1-1	TGTGCCAGCAGCCCTACAGGCTCCACGAGAGCTTTCTTT	CASSPTGSTRAFF
.	TRBV6-6	.	TRBJ2-4	TGTGCCAGCAGTTACCAGGGAACTAGGGCCAAAAACATTCAGTACTTC	CASSYQGTRAKNIQYF
.	TRBV7-9	.	TRBJ1-1	TGTGCCAGCAGGGTGGAGAACACTGAAGCTTTCTTT	CASRVENTEAFF
.	TRBV5-4	TRBD2	TRBJ2-3	TGTGCCAGCAGCCTACTACTAGCGGGAGTAGGTGTTACAGATACGCAGTATTTT	CASSLLLAGVGVTDTQYF
.	TRBV7-2	.	TRBJ2-7	TGTGCCAGCAGCTTAACGTTCTCCTACGAGCAGTACTTC	CASSLTFSYEQYF
once	TRBV29-1	TRBD1	TRBJ2-1	TGCAGCGGACAGGGGGTGAGAGGTTACAATGAGCAGTTCTTC	CSGQGVRGYNEQFF
.	TRBV7-9	.	TRBJ1-5	TGTGCCAGCAGTTCGGTAGGTCAGCCCCAGCATTTT	CASSSVGQPQHF
.	TRBV7-9	TRBD2	TRBJ2-3	TGTGCCAGCAGCCCAGGACTAGTTGGCGATACGCAGTATTTT	CASSPGLVGDTQYF
.	TRBV15	.	TRBJ2-3	TGTGCCACCTACGGCGGTTCTAGCACAGATACGCAGTATTTT	CATYGGSSTDTQYF
once	TRBV2	.	TRBJ2-1	TGTGCCAGCAATTTGGGGGATTACAATGAGCAGTTCTTC	CASNLGDYNEQFF
.	TRBV19	.	TRBJ2-7	TGTGCCAGTAGTCCCGGTGGAGGGCCTCCCGATTATTTGTACTTC	CASSPGGGPPDYLYF
.	TRBV28	.	TRBJ2-5	TGTGCCAGCAGTTTAACAGGGTTCCGGGAGACCCAGTACTTC	CASSLTGFRETQYF
.	TRBV5-1	.	TRBJ2-1	TGCGCCAGCAGCTTACAGCATTTTTTTAAGAATGAGCAGTTCTTC	CASSLQHFFKNEQFF
.	TRBV29-1	.	TRBJ2-7	TGCAGCGGGGGGGCCGGTGCCCACGAGCAGTACTTC	CSGGAGAHEQYF